This T cell receptor beta chain came from a study of identical twins. Study observations and caveats: Modelling approaches yielded underestimates of out-of-frame TCR alpha sharing between monozygotic twins.

This clonotype has only a few counts. What it binds is unknown. Sequence at one end of the junction differs from germline and may be a read error. There are 13 residues in the CDR3. Germline CDR1 SSHAT, CDR2 FNYEAQ (reference sequence). It was template switching that added a universal primer site, and there were unique molecular identifiers on the cDNA. TCRdb reprocessed the 5' RACE reads with MiXCR, giving one entry per CDR3 protein. The sample consists of 200,000 to 250,000 distinct CDR3 sequences, 6% to 9% of them appearing once. The same sample was also used in a study of yellow fever vaccine responses in identical twins.

Sequenced sample: memory (CD45RO+) T cells sorted from blood. The receptor's source is a woman aged 18-29 years in good health. The chain carries TRBV7-7 and TRBJ2-1; D is perhaps TRBD2 (5 bases). The CDR3 reads CASSQDSIGEQFF. DNA for the CDR3: TGTGCTAGCAGCCAGGACTCTATCGGTGAGCAGTTCTTC.